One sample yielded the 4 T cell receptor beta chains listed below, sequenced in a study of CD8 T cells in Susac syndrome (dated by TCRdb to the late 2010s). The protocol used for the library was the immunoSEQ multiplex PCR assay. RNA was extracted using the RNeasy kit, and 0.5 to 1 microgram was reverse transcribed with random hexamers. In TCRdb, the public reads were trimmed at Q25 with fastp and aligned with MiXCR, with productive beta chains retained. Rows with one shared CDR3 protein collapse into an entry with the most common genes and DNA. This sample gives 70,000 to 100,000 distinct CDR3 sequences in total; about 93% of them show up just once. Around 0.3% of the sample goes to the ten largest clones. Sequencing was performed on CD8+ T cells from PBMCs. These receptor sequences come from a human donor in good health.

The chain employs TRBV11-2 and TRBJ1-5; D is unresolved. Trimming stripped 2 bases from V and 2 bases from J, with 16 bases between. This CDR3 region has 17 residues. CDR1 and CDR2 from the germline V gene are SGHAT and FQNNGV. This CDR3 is CASSLNWAGEGNQPQHF. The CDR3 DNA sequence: TGTGCCAGCAGCTTAAATTGGGCGGGCGAGGGCAATCAGCCCCAGCATTTT. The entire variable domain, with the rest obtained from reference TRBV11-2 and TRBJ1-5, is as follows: EAGVAQSPRYKIIEKRQSVAFWCNPISGHATLYWYQQILGQGPKLLIQFQNNGVVDDSQLPKDRFSAERLKGVDSTLKIQPAKLEDSAVYLCASSLNWAGEGNQPQHFGDGTRLSIL.

CDR3 amino acids: CASSRVQSYEQYF. The CDR3 region has the DNA TGTGCCAGCAGTCGGGTCCAATCCTACGAGCAGTACTTC. V gene TRBV6-1 combines with J gene TRBJ2-7; D unclear. The CDR3 loop spans 13 amino acids. Trimming took off 5 bases at V and 1 base at J, with 9 bases between the two ends. Per germline, CDR1 MNHNS and CDR2 SASEGT.

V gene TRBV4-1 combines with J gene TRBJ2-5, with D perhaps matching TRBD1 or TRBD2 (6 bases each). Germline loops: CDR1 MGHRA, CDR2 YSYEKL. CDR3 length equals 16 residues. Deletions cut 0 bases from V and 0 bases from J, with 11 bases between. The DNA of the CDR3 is TGCGCCAGCAGCCAAGACAAGGGGGGATACCAAGAGACCCAGTACTTC. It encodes CASSQDKGGYQETQYF.

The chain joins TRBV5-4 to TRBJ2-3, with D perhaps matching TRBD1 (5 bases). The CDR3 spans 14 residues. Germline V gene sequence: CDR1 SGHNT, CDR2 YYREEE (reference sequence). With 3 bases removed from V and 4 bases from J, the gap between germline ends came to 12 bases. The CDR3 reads CASSSSTDPDTQYF. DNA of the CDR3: TGTGCCAGCAGCTCTTCGACAGACCCAGATACGCAGTATTTT.